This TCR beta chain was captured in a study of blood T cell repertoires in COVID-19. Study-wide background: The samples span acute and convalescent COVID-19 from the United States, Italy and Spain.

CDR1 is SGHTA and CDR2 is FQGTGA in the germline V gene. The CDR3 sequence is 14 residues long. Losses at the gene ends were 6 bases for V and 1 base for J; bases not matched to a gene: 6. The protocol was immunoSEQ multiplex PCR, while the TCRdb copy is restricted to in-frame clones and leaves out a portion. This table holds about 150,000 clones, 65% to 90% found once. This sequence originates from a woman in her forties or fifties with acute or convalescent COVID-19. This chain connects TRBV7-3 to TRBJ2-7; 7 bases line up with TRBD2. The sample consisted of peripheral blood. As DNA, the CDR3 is TGTGCCAGCAGACCCAGCGGGAATTCCTACGAGCAGTACTTC. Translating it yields CASRPSGNSYEQYF. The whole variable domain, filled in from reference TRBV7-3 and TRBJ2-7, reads GAGVSQTPSNKVTEKGKYVELRCDPISGHTALYWYRQSLGQGPEFLIYFQGTGAADDSGLPNDRFFAVRPEGSVSTLKIQRTERGDSAVYLCASRPSGNSYEQYFGPGTRLTVT.